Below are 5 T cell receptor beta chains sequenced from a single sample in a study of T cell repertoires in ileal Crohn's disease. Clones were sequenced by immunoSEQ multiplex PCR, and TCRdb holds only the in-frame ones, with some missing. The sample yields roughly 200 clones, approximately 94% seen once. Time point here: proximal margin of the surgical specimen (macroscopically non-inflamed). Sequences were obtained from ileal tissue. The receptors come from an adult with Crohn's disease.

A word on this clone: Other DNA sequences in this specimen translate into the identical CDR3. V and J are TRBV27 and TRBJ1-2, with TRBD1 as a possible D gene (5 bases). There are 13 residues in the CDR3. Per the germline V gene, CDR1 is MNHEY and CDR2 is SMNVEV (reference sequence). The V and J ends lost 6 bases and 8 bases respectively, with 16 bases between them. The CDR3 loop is CASSPGQGGGYTF. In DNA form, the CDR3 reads TGTGCCAGCAGCCCCGGGCAGGGTGGGGGCTACACCTTC.

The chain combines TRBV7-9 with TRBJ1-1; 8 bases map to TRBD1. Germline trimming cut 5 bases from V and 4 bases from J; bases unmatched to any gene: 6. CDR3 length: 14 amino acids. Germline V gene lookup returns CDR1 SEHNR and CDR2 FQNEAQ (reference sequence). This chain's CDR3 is CASSPQGVVTEAFF. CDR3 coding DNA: TGTGCCAGCAGCCCACAGGGGGTAGTCACTGAAGCTTTCTTT.

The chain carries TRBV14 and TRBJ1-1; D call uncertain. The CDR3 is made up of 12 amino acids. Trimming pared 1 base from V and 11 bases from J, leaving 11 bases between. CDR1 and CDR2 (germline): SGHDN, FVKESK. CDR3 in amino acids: CASSQGRLRAFF. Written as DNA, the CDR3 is TGTGCCAGCAGCCAAGGCAGGCTGAGGGCTTTCTTT.

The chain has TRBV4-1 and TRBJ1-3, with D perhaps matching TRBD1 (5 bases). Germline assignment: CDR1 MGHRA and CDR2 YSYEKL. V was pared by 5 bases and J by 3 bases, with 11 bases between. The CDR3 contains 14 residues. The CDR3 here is CASSTGTFGNTIYF. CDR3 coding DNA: TGCGCCAGCAGCACCGGGACCTTTGGAAACACCATATATTTT.

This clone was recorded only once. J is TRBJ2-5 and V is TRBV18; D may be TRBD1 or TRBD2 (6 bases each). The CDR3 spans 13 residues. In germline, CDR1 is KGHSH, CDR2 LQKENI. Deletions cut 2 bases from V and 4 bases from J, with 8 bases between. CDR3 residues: CASSPGGGETQYF. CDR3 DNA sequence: TGTGCCAGCTCACCAGGAGGGGGAGAGACCCAGTACTTC.